What follows describes a single TCR beta chain. This clone was recorded only once. Its antigen remains undetermined. Per-base qualities were not stored, and no clone one base away is much larger. These data come from a study of blood T cell repertoires in COVID-19 (dated by TCRdb to 2019 to 2021). Notes on the research overall: The collaborator samples originated in the United States, Italy and Spain and spanned the acute and convalescent phases of COVID-19. The prospective study material was composed of cDNA or gDNA derived from T cells, B-cell-depleted T cells, or PBMCs. A de-identified subject ID, COVID-19 status, age in years and sex were almost always included in the sample metadata. Subjects who had been exposed to COVID-19, were actively infected with it, or had recovered from it provided the deeply sampled blood TCRbeta repertoires that made up the dataset. Where HLA class I and class II types were available, the types were taken from metadata supplied by the sample provider, not from assay-based typing. Samples were obtained from the ongoing ImmuneRACE study (first 160 participants) and from 1,254 subjects provided by 6 global collaborators. The repertoires were released in a freely available public database intended as a resource for research on the immune response to SARS-CoV-2. On the study overall, not on this receptor specifically: How much clinical and demographic metadata was included differed by source and by participant, and the metadata was provided uncurated.

Each collaborating institution followed its own protocols to collect whole blood in K2EDTA tubes. For TCRbeta analysis, collaborators shipped samples as frozen whole blood, isolated PBMCs, or DNA extracted from either of those sample types. The germline V gene specifies MNHEY as CDR1 and SVGEGT as CDR2. Unmatched junction bases come to 5, with V trimmed by 6 bases and J by 1 base. Taken from cysteine to phenylalanine, the CDR3 has 15 residues. Just CDR3 DNA is preserved here, 45 bases in frame from base 1. TCRbeta CDR3 regions were amplified from genomic DNA using the immunoSEQ Assay, a bias-controlled multiplex PCR. On the authors' methods: The number of nucleated cells in each sample was estimated by amplification of reference gene primers within the assay. Sequence reads were collapsed and filtered to measure the absolute abundance of every unique TCRbeta CDR3 rearrangement. For each sample, productive Simpson clonality was calculated as the square root of Simpson's diversity index across productive rearrangements. TCRdb stores this immuneACCESS table with in-frame sequences only. Part of the clones is absent; in the studies checked, under half of the shortfall reflects unresolved V genes, and no reason is known for the rest. V and J calls and clone size are given by that table; D and trimming were obtained from the DNA. A total of 150,000 to 200,000 clones appear in this sample, approximately 80% of them only once. The top ten hold around 10% of the sample.

Recombination linked TRBV6-2 or TRBV6-3 to TRBJ1-5; 8 middle bases align to TRBD1. This receptor was identified in a woman older than 75 with active or convalescent COVID-19. The source material was peripheral blood. The CDR3 in this case is CASRPGTGSNQPQHF. In nucleotides, the sequence is TGTGCCAGCAGACCTGGGACAGGCAGCAATCAGCCCCAGCATTTT.